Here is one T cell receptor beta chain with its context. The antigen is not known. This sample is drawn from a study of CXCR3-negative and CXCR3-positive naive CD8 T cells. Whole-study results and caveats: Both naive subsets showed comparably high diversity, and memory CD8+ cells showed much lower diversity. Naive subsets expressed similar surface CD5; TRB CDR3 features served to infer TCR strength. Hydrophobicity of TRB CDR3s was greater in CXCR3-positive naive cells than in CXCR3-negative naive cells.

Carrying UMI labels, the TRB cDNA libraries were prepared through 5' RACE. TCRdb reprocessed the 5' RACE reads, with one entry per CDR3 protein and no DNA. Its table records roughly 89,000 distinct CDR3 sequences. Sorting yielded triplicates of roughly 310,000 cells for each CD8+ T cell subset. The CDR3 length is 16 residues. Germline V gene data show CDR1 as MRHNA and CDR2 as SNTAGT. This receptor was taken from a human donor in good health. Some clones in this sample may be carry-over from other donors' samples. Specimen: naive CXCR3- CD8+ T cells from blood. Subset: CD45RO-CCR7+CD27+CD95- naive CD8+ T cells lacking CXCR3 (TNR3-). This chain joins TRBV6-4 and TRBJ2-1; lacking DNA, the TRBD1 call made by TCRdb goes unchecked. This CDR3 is CASSPSSGTGSGEQFF.